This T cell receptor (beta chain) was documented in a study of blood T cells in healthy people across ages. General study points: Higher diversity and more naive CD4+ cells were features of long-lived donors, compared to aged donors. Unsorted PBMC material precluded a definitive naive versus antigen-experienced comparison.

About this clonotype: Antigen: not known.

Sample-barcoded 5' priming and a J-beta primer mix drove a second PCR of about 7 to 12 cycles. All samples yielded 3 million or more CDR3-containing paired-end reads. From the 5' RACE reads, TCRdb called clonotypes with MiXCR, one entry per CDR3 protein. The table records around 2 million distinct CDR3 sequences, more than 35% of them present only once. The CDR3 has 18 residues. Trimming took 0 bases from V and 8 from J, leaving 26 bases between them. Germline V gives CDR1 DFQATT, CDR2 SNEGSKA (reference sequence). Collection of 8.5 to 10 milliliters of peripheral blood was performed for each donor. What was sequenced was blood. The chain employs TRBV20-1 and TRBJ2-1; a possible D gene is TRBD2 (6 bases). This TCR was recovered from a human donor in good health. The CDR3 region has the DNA TGCAGTGCTAGAGATCCGGGGGACCGGGCCGGGGTATTCGATGAGCAGTTCTTC. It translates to CSARDPGDRAGVFDEQFF.